One sample yielded the 18 T cell receptor beta chains listed below, sequenced in a study of shared clonotypes between healthy human individuals. Repertoires were generated with immunoSEQ multiplex PCR, while TCRdb's copy carries only in-frame clones and drops some. In the table there are around 1 million clones, about 80% of which are singletons. The specimen sequenced was memory CD4+ T cells sorted from blood. Subset specified: CD45RA-negative fraction. The receptors originated from a man between 18 and 29 years old in good health.

This clone has just a few counts. V and J are TRBV18 and TRBJ1-5, with a weak D call TRBD1 (6 bases). Trimming shortened V by 1 base and J by 0 bases, and 10 bases separated the two germline ends. Germline CDR1 reads KGHSH; CDR2 reads LQKENI. The length of the CDR3 is 16 residues. CDR3 loop: CASSPRTADSNQPQHF. DNA for the CDR3: TGTGCCAGCTCACCACGGACAGCGGATAGCAATCAGCCCCAGCATTTT.

The chain couples TRBV5-1 to TRBJ2-1; D is tentatively TRBD1 or TRBD2 (6 bases each). This CDR3 has 15 amino acids. Germline V gives CDR1 SGHRS, CDR2 YFSETQ. The ends were cut back, 6 bases at V and 7 bases at J, with 20 bases in the middle. The CDR3 DNA follows: TGCGCCAGCATCATAGGCCCGGGGGCGGGAAATGAGCAGTTCTTC. It codes for CASIIGPGAGNEQFF.

V usage is TRBV5-1 and J usage is TRBJ2-2, with 8 bases aligning to TRBD2. The length of the CDR3 is 16 residues. After removal of 4 bases from V and 4 bases from J, the junction contained 9 bases not matched to a gene. Germline V gene sequence: CDR1 SGHRS, CDR2 YFSETQ. CDR3 in amino acids: CASSAPAGVPTGELFF. CDR3 DNA: TGCGCCAGCAGCGCTCCAGCGGGAGTTCCCACCGGGGAGCTGTTTTTT.

V is TRBV7-9 and J is TRBJ2-1, with D possibly TRBD2 on 7 matching bases. CDR1 is SEHNR and CDR2 is FQNEAQ in the germline V gene (reference sequence). V was trimmed by 5 bases and J by 10 bases, leaving 21 bases between them. This CDR3 comprises 15 residues. The CDR3 sequence: CASSPSGTKGGEQFF. The DNA for the CDR3 is TGTGCCAGCAGCCCATCCGGGACTAAAGGGGGGGAGCAGTTCTTC.

The rearrangement uses TRBV7-9 and TRBJ1-1; no clear D. The CDR3 extends over 12 amino acids. Germline lookup yields CDR1 SEHNR and CDR2 FQNEAQ (reference sequence). The ends were cut back, 2 bases at V and 8 bases at J, with 9 bases in the middle. For the CDR3, the DNA is TGTGCCAGCAGCTTATTGATCGCAGAAGCTTTCTTT. This translates into CASSLLIAEAFF. The full variable domain, its missing parts supplied by reference TRBV7-9 and TRBJ1-1, is DTGVSQNPRHKITKRGQNVTFRCDPISEHNRLYWYRQTLGQGPEFLTYFQNEAQLEKSRLLSDRFSAERPKGSFSTLEIQRTEQGDSAMYLCASSLLIAEAFFGQGTRLTVV.

The J gene is TRBJ2-1, the V gene TRBV5-1; 11 nucleotides match TRBD2. The CDR3 totals 17 residues. In germline, CDR1 is SGHRS, CDR2 YFSETQ. Unmatched junction bases numbered 9, after V lost 4 bases and J lost 3 bases. CDR3 sequence: CASSGEGLAEVYNEQFF. CDR3 coding DNA: TGCGCCAGCAGCGGAGAGGGACTAGCGGAGGTCTACAATGAGCAGTTCTTC.

A note on this clone: A much larger clone lies a single base off, so this may be a read error. The chain carries TRBV5-6 and TRBJ2-1; D is undetermined. This CDR3 is 11 amino acids long. In germline, CDR1 is SGHDT, CDR2 YYEEEE. Trimming shortened V by 4 bases and J by 6 bases, and 5 bases separated the two germline ends. This CDR3 reads CASSLLNEQFF. CDR3 in DNA: TGTGCCAGCAGCCTCCTCAATGAGCAGTTCTTC.

This chain connects TRBV6-6 to TRBJ1-1, with 10 nucleotides matching TRBD1. Germline lookup yields CDR1 MNHNY and CDR2 SVGAGI (reference sequence). V lost 4 bases and J lost 4; bases outside the gene matches: 6. This CDR3 is built from 15 residues. CDR3 protein: CASSSGTGARTEAFF. CDR3 nucleotides: TGTGCCAGCAGTTCGGGGACAGGGGCGCGCACTGAAGCTTTCTTT.

This clone was counted a few times. The genes are TRBV5-1 and TRBJ1-6; D uncertain. Germline CDR1 and CDR2: SGHRS and YFSETQ. CDR3 length equals 15 residues. Trimming took off 0 bases at V and 4 bases at J, with 8 bases between the two ends. CDR3 DNA: TGCGCCAGCAGCTTGGGAGAGCTTTATAATTCACCCCTCCACTTT. Residues: CASSLGELYNSPLHF.

This clone was observed once. The chain uses TRBV25-1 and TRBJ1-6; maybe TRBD1 (6 bases). Germline CDR1 reads MGHDK; CDR2 reads SYGVNS. The CDR3 sequence is 16 residues long. V lost 6 bases and J 9 bases, leaving 21 bases between the germline ends. The CDR3 here is CASSYGVGGRSSPLHF. The CDR3 region has the DNA TGTGCCAGCAGCTACGGGGTAGGGGGGAGAAGTTCACCCCTCCACTTT.

This chain uses TRBV30 with TRBJ1-4; 8 bases map to TRBD1. V lost 5 bases, J lost 3 bases, and 2 bases stayed unmatched. The CDR3 is 13 amino acids. Germline CDR1 reads GTSNPN; CDR2 reads SVGIG (reference sequence). CDR3 region: CAWEGQANEKLFF. CDR3 in DNA: TGTGCCTGGGAGGGACAGGCTAATGAAAAACTGTTTTTT.

The CDR3 sequence: CASSLRGNTQYF. In DNA, the CDR3 is TGTGCCAGCTCGCTCAGGGGGAACACGCAGTATTTT. This rearrangement joins TRBV18 to TRBJ2-3, with 7 bases aligning to TRBD1. V dropped 6 bases and J dropped 9; count of bases not matched to a gene: 6. Looked up from germline, CDR1 is KGHSH and CDR2 is LQKENI. This CDR3 comprises 12 residues. Looking up the rest from reference TRBV18 and TRBJ2-3 gives the full variable domain: NAGVMQNPRHLVRRRGQEARLRCSPMKGHSHVYWYRQLPEEGLKFMVYLQKENIIDESGMPKERFSAEFPKEGPSILRIQQVVRGDSAAYFCASSLRGNTQYFGPGTRLTVL.

This clone was detected a few times. The rearrangement uses TRBV11-2 and TRBJ2-6, with no clear D. V lost 5 bases, J lost 0 bases, and 11 bases lay in between. The CDR3 is 16 amino acids. Germline values: CDR1 SGHAT, CDR2 FQNNGV. CDR3 DNA: TGTGCCAGCAGCAGCACCCTCCCCTCTGGGGCCAACGTCCTGACTTTC. Amino acids: CASSSTLPSGANVLTF.

The chain couples TRBV10-1 to TRBJ2-5; 10 bases match TRBD2. Germline V gene data show CDR1 as WNHNN and CDR2 as SYGVQD (reference sequence). J gave up 7 bases and V 0 bases, and 5 bases lay outside the gene matches. The CDR3 spans 15 residues. The CDR3 protein is CASSESTSGTGTQYF. The CDR3 nucleotides are TGCGCCAGCAGTGAGTCAACTAGCGGGACCGGGACCCAGTACTTC.

The rearrangement joins TRBV5-1 to TRBJ2-3; TRBD2 might be the D (6 bases). This CDR3 is 16 amino acids long. Deletions cut 3 bases from V and 0 bases from J, with 14 bases between. CDR1 is SGHRS, CDR2 YFSETQ, per germline. CDR3 nucleotide sequence: TGCGCCAGCAGCTCGGTACTAGCCCAGAGCACAGATACGCAGTATTTT. Protein: CASSSVLAQSTDTQYF.

The V and J genes are TRBV2 and TRBJ1-5, with 7 positions matching TRBD1. Germline V gene lookup returns CDR1 SNHLY and CDR2 FYNNEI. After removal of 7 bases from V and 0 bases from J, the junction contained 6 bases not matched to a gene. The CDR3 loop spans 15 amino acids. CDR3 residues: CASNRDSYSNQPQHF. The CDR3 coding sequence is TGTGCCAGCAACCGGGACAGCTATAGCAATCAGCCCCAGCATTTT.

This clone was counted once. The rearrangement joins TRBV2 to TRBJ1-1; 9 bases align to TRBD1. V dropped 6 bases and J dropped 1; count of bases not matched to a gene: 9. The CDR3 extends over 16 amino acids. Germline values: CDR1 SNHLY, CDR2 FYNNEI. The CDR3 coding sequence is TGTGCCAGCAGCGCACAGGGGGCCGTGGGGAACACTGAAGCTTTCTTT. It translates to CASSAQGAVGNTEAFF.

The chain couples TRBV2 to TRBJ2-7; D may be TRBD2 (6 bases). The length of the CDR3 is 17 residues. V was trimmed by 6 bases and J by 6 bases, leaving 27 bases between them. The V gene's germline CDR1 is SNHLY and CDR2 FYNNEI. CDR3: CASSDSPGRGGVGEQYF. The CDR3 DNA sequence: TGTGCCAGCAGCGATTCCCCGGGGCGGGGCGGGGTAGGCGAGCAGTACTTC. The full variable domain, rest sourced from reference TRBV2 and TRBJ2-7, is EPEVTQTPSHQVTQMGQEVILRCVPISNHLYFYWYRQILGQKVEFLVSFYNNEISEKSEIFDDQFSVERPDGSNFTLKIRSTKLEDSAMYFCASSDSPGRGGVGEQYFGPGTRLTVT.